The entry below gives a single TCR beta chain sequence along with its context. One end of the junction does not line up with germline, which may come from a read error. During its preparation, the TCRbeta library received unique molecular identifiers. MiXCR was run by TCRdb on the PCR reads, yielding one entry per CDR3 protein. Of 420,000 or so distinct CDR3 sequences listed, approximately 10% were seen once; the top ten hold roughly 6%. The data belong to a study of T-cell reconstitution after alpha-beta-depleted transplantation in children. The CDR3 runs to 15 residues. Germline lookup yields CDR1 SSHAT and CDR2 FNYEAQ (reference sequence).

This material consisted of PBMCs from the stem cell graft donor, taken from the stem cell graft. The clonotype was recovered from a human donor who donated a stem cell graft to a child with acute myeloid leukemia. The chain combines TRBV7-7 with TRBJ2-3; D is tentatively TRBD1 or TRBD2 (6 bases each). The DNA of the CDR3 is TGTGCTAGCAGCCCATACCTCGGGGGCTCAGATACGCAGTATTTT. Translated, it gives CASSPYLGGSDTQYF.